A selection of T cell receptor beta chains follows, all from one sample in a study of blood T cell repertoires in COVID-19. Sequencing used immunoSEQ multiplex PCR; TCRdb keeps in-frame clones, though not all of them. The sample carries 250,000 to 400,000 clones, over 75% recorded once. The sample taken for sequencing was PBMCs or T cells enriched from blood (not recorded which). All receptors derive from a woman in her twenties or thirties who had recovered from COVID-19. Each CDR3 is given with its conserved first and last residue. The D gene is left open where the match is weak.

v_gene	j_gene	d_gene	CDR3aa	CDR3nt
TRBV6-5	TRBJ1-2	TRBD1	CASRAQGARDGYTF	TGTGCCAGCAGGGCACAGGGGGCAAGGGATGGCTACACCTTC
TRBV6-1	TRBJ2-3	TRBD1	CASSEDRGPNTQYF	TGTGCCAGCAGTGAGGACAGGGGGCCAAATACGCAGTATTTT
TRBV13	TRBJ2-3	.	CASSLTDSTDTQYF	TGTGCCAGCAGCTTAACTGATAGCACAGATACGCAGTATTTT
TRBV7-2	TRBJ2-1	TRBD1	CASSLAPRGQGFQEQFF	TGTGCCAGCAGCTTAGCGCCTCGGGGACAGGGGTTTCAGGAGCAGTTCTTC
TRBV7-9	TRBJ1-2	.	CASSFLGGGYTF	TGTGCCAGCAGCTTTCTCGGGGGAGGCTACACCTTC
TRBV30	TRBJ1-3	TRBD1	CAWGTVSGNTIYF	TGTGCCTGGGGGACAGTCTCTGGAAACACCATATATTTT
TRBV6-5	TRBJ1-2	TRBD1	CASSYDQGTDYGYTF	TGTGCCAGCAGTTATGACCAAGGGACAGACTATGGCTACACCTTC
TRBV10-3	TRBJ2-3	TRBD1	CAIRDDRAVVDTQYF	TGTGCCATCAGGGACGACAGGGCGGTGGTAGATACGCAGTATTTT
TRBV29-1	TRBJ1-4	TRBD1	CSVRDRGRREKLFF	TGCAGCGTCAGGGACAGGGGGCGCCGTGAAAAACTGTTTTTT
TRBV11-2	TRBJ2-6	TRBD1	CASSIERQGAWGSGANVLTF	TGTGCCAGCAGCATAGAGAGACAGGGGGCTTGGGGATCTGGGGCCAACGTCCTGACTTTC
TRBV7-9	TRBJ2-7	TRBD2	CASSQTSGDTYEQYF	TGTGCCAGCAGCCAAACTAGCGGGGATACCTACGAGCAGTACTTC
TRBV10-1	TRBJ2-1	.	CASSGQSYNEQFF	TGCGCCAGCAGTGGGCAAAGTTACAATGAGCAGTTCTTC